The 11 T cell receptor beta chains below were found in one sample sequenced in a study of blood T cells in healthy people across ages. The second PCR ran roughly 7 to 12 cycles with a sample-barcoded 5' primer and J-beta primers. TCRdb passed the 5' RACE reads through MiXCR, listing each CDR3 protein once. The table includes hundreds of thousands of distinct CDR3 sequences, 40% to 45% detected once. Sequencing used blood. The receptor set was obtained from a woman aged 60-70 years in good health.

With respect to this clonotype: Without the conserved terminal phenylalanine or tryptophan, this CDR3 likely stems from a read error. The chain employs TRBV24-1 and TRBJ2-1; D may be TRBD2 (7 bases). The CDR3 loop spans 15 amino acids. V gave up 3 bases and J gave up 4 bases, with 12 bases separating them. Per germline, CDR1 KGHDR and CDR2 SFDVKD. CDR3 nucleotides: TGTGCCACCAGTGATGGGGGGGCCTCGTACAATGAGCAGTTCTCC. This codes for CATSDGGASYNEQFS.

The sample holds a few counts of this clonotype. CDR3 sequence: CASSSNRQPQHF. The CDR3 DNA reads as TGTGCCAGCAGTTCGAACAGGCAGCCCCAGCATTTT. The gene calls are TRBV27 and TRBJ1-5, with D tentatively TRBD1 (5 bases). The CDR3 is 12 amino acids. Germline V gene lookup returns CDR1 MNHEY and CDR2 SMNVEV (reference sequence). V was pared by 4 bases and J by 7 bases, with 8 bases between.

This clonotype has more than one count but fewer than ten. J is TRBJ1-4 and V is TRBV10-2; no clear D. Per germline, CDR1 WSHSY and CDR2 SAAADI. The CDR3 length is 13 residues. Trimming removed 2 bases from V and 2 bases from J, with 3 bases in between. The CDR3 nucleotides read TGCGCCAGCAGTGAGCGGACTAATGAAAAACTGTTTTTT. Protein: CASSERTNEKLFF.

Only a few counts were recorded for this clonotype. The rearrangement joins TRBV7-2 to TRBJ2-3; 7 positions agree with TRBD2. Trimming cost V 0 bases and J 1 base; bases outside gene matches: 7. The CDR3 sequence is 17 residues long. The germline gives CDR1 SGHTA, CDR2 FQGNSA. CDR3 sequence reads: CASSLAGGPGGTDTQYF. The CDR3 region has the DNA TGTGCCAGCAGCTTAGCGGGAGGGCCGGGGGGCACAGATACGCAGTATTTT.

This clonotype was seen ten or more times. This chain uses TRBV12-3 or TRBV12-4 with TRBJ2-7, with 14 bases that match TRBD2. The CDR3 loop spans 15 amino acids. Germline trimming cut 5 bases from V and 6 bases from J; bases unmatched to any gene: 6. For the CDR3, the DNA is TGTGCCAGCAGTGGACTAGCGGGAGGCCTCGGCGAGCAGTACTTC. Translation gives CASSGLAGGLGEQYF.

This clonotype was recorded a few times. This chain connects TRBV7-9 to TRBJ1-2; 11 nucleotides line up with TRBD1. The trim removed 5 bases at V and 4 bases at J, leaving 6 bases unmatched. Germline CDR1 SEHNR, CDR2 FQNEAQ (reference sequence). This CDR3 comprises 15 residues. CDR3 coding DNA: TGTGCCAGCAGCGCGGACAGGGGGCGAGGCTATGGCTACACCTTC. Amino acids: CASSADRGRGYGYTF.

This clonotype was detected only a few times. The CDR3 DNA follows: TGTGCCAGCAGCGTACCGGGCGGGGAGACCCAGTACTTC. Encoded protein: CASSVPGGETQYF. The V call is TRBV5-5, the J call TRBJ2-5, with a weak D call TRBD2 (5 bases). This CDR3 contains 13 residues. Trimming pared 4 bases from V and 5 bases from J, leaving 12 bases between. The germline V gene has CDR1 SGHKS and CDR2 YYEKEE (reference sequence).

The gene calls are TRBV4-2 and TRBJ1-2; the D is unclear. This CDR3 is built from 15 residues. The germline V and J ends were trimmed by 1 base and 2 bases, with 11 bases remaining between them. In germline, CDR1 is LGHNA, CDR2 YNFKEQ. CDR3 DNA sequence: TGTGCCAGCAGCCAAGCGGGCGGTGCCAACTATGGCTACACCTTC. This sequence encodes CASSQAGGANYGYTF.

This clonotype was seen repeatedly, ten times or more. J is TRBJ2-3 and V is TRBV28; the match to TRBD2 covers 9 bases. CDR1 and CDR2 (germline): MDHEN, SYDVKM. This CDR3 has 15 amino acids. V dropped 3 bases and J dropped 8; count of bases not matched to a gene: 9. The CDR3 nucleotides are TGTGCCAGCAGTTTTTTGAGCGGGGGGCAGGGTACGCAGTATTTT. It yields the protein CASSFLSGGQGTQYF.

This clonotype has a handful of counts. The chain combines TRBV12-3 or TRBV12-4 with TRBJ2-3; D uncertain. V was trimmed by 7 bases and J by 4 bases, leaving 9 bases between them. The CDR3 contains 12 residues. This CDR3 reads CASTPTSDTQYF. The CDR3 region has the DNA TGTGCCAGCACCCCGACCTCAGATACGCAGTATTTT.

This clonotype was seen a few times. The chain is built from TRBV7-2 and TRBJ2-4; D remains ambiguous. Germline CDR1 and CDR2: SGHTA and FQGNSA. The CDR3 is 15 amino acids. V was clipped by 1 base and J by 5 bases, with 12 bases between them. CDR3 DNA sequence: TGTGCCAGCAGCTTAGTTCCCCTTGGGGAAAACATTCAGTACTTC. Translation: CASSLVPLGENIQYF.